This is a list of T cell receptor beta chains from one sample in a study of blood T cell repertoires in COVID-19. TCRdb's table, derived via immunoSEQ multiplex PCR, lists solely in-frame clones and lacks some. The sample consists of approximately 54,000 clones, 90% to 95% of them appearing once. Sequencing input: peripheral blood. Every receptor here comes from a man aged 50 to 60 with acute or convalescent COVID-19. The CDR3 runs from the conserved cysteine through the conserved F or W. The order of the fields is clone size, J gene, V gene, D gene, CDR3 protein, CDR3 DNA. The D gene is left open where the match is weak. Clone size is not always given. Where it is, it says once, few, many or a class for expanded clones.

.	TRBJ2-2	TRBV19	TRBD2	CASSILAAFNTGELFF	TGTGCCAGTAGTATACTAGCGGCCTTCAACACCGGGGAGCTGTTTTTT
once	TRBJ1-5	TRBV7-2	TRBD1	CASSLGDRGNQPQHF	TGTGCCAGCAGCTTAGGGGACAGGGGGAACCAGCCCCAGCATTTT
.	TRBJ1-1	TRBV30	TRBD1	CACLDRAKNTEAFF	TGTGCCTGCCTCGACAGGGCTAAGAACACTGAAGCTTTCTTT
.	TRBJ2-3	TRBV3-1/TRBV3-2	TRBD2	CASSQRVAGSTDTQYF	TGTGCCAGCAGCCAACGCGTAGCGGGGAGCACAGATACGCAGTATTTT
.	TRBJ1-1	TRBV12-3/TRBV12-4	.	CASRSDRPEAFF	TGTGCCAGCAGATCTGACAGGCCTGAAGCTTTCTTT
.	TRBJ1-2	TRBV15	.	CATSREGQRYGYTF	TGTGCCACCAGCAGAGAAGGACAGCGCTATGGCTACACCTTC
.	TRBJ2-3	TRBV11-3	TRBD1	CASSKGQGGTDTQYF	TGTGCCAGCAGCAAAGGGCAGGGGGGCACAGATACGCAGTATTTT
.	TRBJ1-4	TRBV11-2	TRBD1	CASSLLRGQGFEKLFF	TGTGCCAGCAGCCTTCTCCGGGGACAGGGGTTTGAAAAACTGTTTTTT
.	TRBJ1-1	TRBV30	TRBD1	CAWSVGQGYTEAFF	TGTGCCTGGAGTGTGGGACAGGGGTACACTGAAGCTTTCTTT
.	TRBJ2-1	TRBV6-1	.	CASSEEGAGSYNEQFF	TGTGCCAGCAGTGAAGAAGGGGCAGGGTCCTACAATGAGCAGTTCTTC
.	TRBJ1-6	TRBV7-6	.	CASSTDREGSSPLHF	TGTGCCAGCAGCACAGACCGGGAGGGATCTTCACCCCTCCACTTT
.	TRBJ1-1	TRBV21-1	.	CASRPGVGGTEAFF	TGTGCCAGCAGGCCAGGGGTGGGCGGCACTGAAGCTTTCTTT
.	TRBJ2-2	TRBV4-1	TRBD2	CASSRGTTHTGELFF	TGCGCCAGCAGCCGCGGGACTACTCACACCGGGGAGCTGTTTTTT
.	TRBJ2-2	TRBV19	TRBD1	CASSPRQGSNTGELFF	TGTGCCAGTAGTCCTCGACAGGGGAGCAACACCGGGGAGCTGTTTTTT
.	TRBJ1-5	TRBV7-9	.	CASSSSGSNQPQHF	TGTGCCAGCAGCTCCTCCGGGAGCAATCAGCCCCAGCATTTT
.	TRBJ2-7	TRBV7-2	.	CASSLVVEYEQYF	TGTGCCAGCAGCTTGGTTGTGGAGTACGAGCAGTACTTC